This is a list of T cell receptor beta chains from one sample in a study of blood T cell repertoires in COVID-19. TCRdb's table, derived via immunoSEQ multiplex PCR, lists solely in-frame clones and lacks some. The sample includes 350,000 or so clones, roughly 87% of them seen just once. The specimen was peripheral blood. All receptors derive from a woman aged 60 to 75 with COVID-19, enrolled during active disease. CDR3s include the opening cysteine and the closing phenylalanine or tryptophan. D genes are given only for firm matches. For some rows the clone size is stated as once, few or many, or as a class when expanded; others skip it.

clone_size	v_call	j_call	d_call	cdr3_nt	cdr3_aa
.	TRBV6-5	TRBJ1-5	TRBD1	TGTGCCAGCAGACGGGACAGCTCTTATCAGCCCCAGCATTTT	CASRRDSSYQPQHF
.	TRBV6-5	TRBJ2-7	.	TGTGCCAGCAGTCGAACGGACGGGACCTACGAGCAGTACTTC	CASSRTDGTYEQYF
.	TRBV12-3/TRBV12-4	TRBJ1-1	.	TGTGCCAGCAGTCGACAGGTTAGAACTGAAGCTTTCTTT	CASSRQVRTEAFF
.	TRBV28	TRBJ1-6	TRBD1	TGTGCCAGCAGTTTACAACAGGGGGGTAATTCACCCCTCCACTTT	CASSLQQGGNSPLHF
.	TRBV28	TRBJ1-1	.	TGTGCCAGCATGTTCGAGGTACGGAACACTGAAGCTTTCTTT	CASMFEVRNTEAFF
few	TRBV18	TRBJ1-6	TRBD1	TGTGCCAGCTCACCAGGAGGGGGCGGTTCACCCCTCCACTTT	CASSPGGGGSPLHF
.	TRBV3-1/TRBV3-2	TRBJ1-2	.	TGTGCCAGCAGCCATGGTGCGGGCGGTGACTATGGCTACACCTTC	CASSHGAGGDYGYTF
.	TRBV5-4	TRBJ2-1	.	TGTGCCAGCAGCTTACGAAAACACTCCTACAATGAGCAGTTCTTC	CASSLRKHSYNEQFF
.	TRBV6-6	TRBJ1-1	.	TGTGCCAGCAGTCCAACACAGGTTGTGGGGGGGATGAACACTGAAGCTTTCTTT	CASSPTQVVGGMNTEAFF
.	TRBV10-2	TRBJ2-7	.	TGCGCCAGCAGTTCCCATGACAGCTCCTACGAGCAGTACTTC	CASSSHDSSYEQYF
.	TRBV5-1	TRBJ2-1	TRBD2	TGCGCCAGCAGCTTGGGTAGCGGGGGCACCTACAATGAGCAGTTCTTC	CASSLGSGGTYNEQFF
.	TRBV30	TRBJ1-5	TRBD1	TGTGCCTGGAGAAGAACAGGGGCGAATAATCAGCCCCAGCATTTT	CAWRRTGANNQPQHF
.	TRBV7-9	TRBJ1-4	.	TGTGCCAGCATTGGCCTTGAAAAACTGTTTTTT	CASIGLEKLFF
.	TRBV6-5	TRBJ2-7	TRBD1	TGTGCCAGCAGTACCCCAGGGACAGGGGTCTACGAGCAGTACTTC	CASSTPGTGVYEQYF
few	TRBV6-5	TRBJ2-7	TRBD1	TGTGCCAGCAGTTCCTTCCAGGGGGCGTGGGAGCAGTACTTC	CASSSFQGAWEQYF
.	TRBV9	TRBJ1-4	TRBD1	TGTGCCAGCAGTGGGACAGGGGAAAATGAAAAACTGTTTTTT	CASSGTGENEKLFF
.	TRBV28	TRBJ1-1	.	TGTGCCAGCAGCCCCCCTACAGGGCTTGGGACTGAAGCTTTCTTT	CASSPPTGLGTEAFF
few	TRBV11-2	TRBJ2-3	TRBD2	TGTGCCAGCAGCTTAACTGACGGGGGGGCCTCAGATACGCAGTATTTT	CASSLTDGGASDTQYF
.	TRBV5-1	TRBJ2-5	TRBD2	TGCGCCAGCAGCTCCGGGACTAGCGGAGGAGAGACCCAGTACTTC	CASSSGTSGGETQYF
.	TRBV7-9	TRBJ1-6	.	TGTGCCAGCAACCCAGGCGAAAGCTCCTATAATTCACCCCTCCACTTT	CASNPGESSYNSPLHF
.	TRBV7-9	TRBJ1-1	.	TGTGCCAGCAGCTTAGCGGGCGTCGAAACTGAAGCTTTCTTT	CASSLAGVETEAFF
.	TRBV5-4	TRBJ2-3	.	TGTGCCAGCAGCCCCATTTTGCGGGGGCCAGATACGCAGTATTTT	CASSPILRGPDTQYF
.	TRBV3-1/TRBV3-2	TRBJ2-5	.	TGTGCCAGCAGCCAAAGGAGGGATCAAGAGACCCAGTACTTC	CASSQRRDQETQYF
.	TRBV6-5	TRBJ1-1	.	TGTGCCAGCAGTTACCTCCTGAACACTGAAGCTTTCTTT	CASSYLLNTEAFF
once	TRBV18	TRBJ1-5	.	TGTGCCAGCTCACCAGCGGAAGGTAGCAATCAGCCCCAGCATTTT	CASSPAEGSNQPQHF
.	TRBV6-6	TRBJ1-2	.	TGTGCCAGCAAAGGAGACTATGGCTACACCTTC	CASKGDYGYTF
.	TRBV6-4	TRBJ2-4	.	TGTGCCTGTCCTAGGAGACAGCCTTCCAAAAACATTCAGTACTTC	CACPRRQPSKNIQYF
.	TRBV7-6	TRBJ2-1	TRBD2	TGTGCCAGCAGCTTAGGCGGACTAGCTTACAATGAGCAGTTCTTC	CASSLGGLAYNEQFF
once	TRBV23-1	TRBJ1-3	TRBD1	TGCGCCAGCAGTCAAAACCCCTGGACAGGCTCTGGAAACACCATATATTTT	CASSQNPWTGSGNTIYF
.	TRBV12-3/TRBV12-4	TRBJ1-2	.	TGTGCCAGCAGAGGGGGACGGGGCTATGGCTACACCTTC	CASRGGRGYGYTF
.	TRBV21-1	TRBJ2-7	.	TGTGCCAGCAGCAAACGGACAGGGCGGTACTTC	CASSKRTGRYF
.	TRBV3-1/TRBV3-2	TRBJ1-4	.	TGTGCCAGCAGCCAGCAGTTATCAACTAATGAAAAACTGTTTTTT	CASSQQLSTNEKLFF
.	TRBV4-2	TRBJ1-2	.	TGTGCCAGCAGCCAAATCGGGACTTCCTCTTGGGACGGCTACACCTTC	CASSQIGTSSWDGYTF
.	TRBV28	TRBJ2-3	.	TGTGCCAGCAGTTTAAGAGCAACTAGGACAGATACGCAGTATTTT	CASSLRATRTDTQYF
.	TRBV5-1	TRBJ2-5	TRBD1	TGCGCCAGCAGCTTGGCCGATGACAGGGAACGGGTGGGCCTGTACTTC	CASSLADDRERVGLYF
.	TRBV7-2	TRBJ1-1	.	TGTGCCAGCACTTACTATGGAGGCACTGAAGCTTTCTTT	CASTYYGGTEAFF
.	TRBV5-1	TRBJ1-1	.	TGCGCCAGCAGCTTCTCAGCGGGGTCCACTGAAGCTTTCTTT	CASSFSAGSTEAFF
.	TRBV29-1	TRBJ1-2	TRBD1	TGCAGCGTTGAGTCAGGGGGAGGCTATGGCTACACCTTC	CSVESGGGYGYTF
.	TRBV28	TRBJ1-2	.	TGTGCCAGCAGCCCGGGGAATCCTAACTATGGCTACACCTTC	CASSPGNPNYGYTF
.	TRBV6-5	TRBJ2-7	TRBD2	TGTGCCAGCAGGCCGGGACTAGCGGGCTACGAGCAGTACTTC	CASRPGLAGYEQYF
.	TRBV5-5	TRBJ2-5	TRBD1	TGTGCCAGCAGCAAACAGGGGGCAGAGACCCAGTACTTC	CASSKQGAETQYF
.	TRBV28	TRBJ1-1	TRBD1	TGTGCCAGCAGTTCTACCCCCAGGGGGGCTGGGGCTTTCTTT	CASSSTPRGAGAFF
.	TRBV7-3	TRBJ2-1	.	TGTGCCAGCAGCTTAAGCGGGGCAGCCTCCTACAATGAGCAGTTCTTC	CASSLSGAASYNEQFF
.	TRBV4-2	TRBJ1-4	TRBD1	TGTGCCAGCAGTCAAGCAGGGGGCATTCTCGAAAAACTGTTTTTT	CASSQAGGILEKLFF
.	TRBV12-5	TRBJ1-1	TRBD1	TGTGCTAGTGCCAGGGGGTCGAACACTGAAGCTTTCTTT	CASARGSNTEAFF
.	TRBV2	TRBJ1-1	.	TGTGCCAGCACCGAAAGAGGGGGCACTGAAGCTTTCTTT	CASTERGGTEAFF
few	TRBV19	TRBJ1-5	.	TGTGCCAGTAGTACAGGACAGCGAAATCAGCCCCAGCATTTT	CASSTGQRNQPQHF
.	TRBV7-9	TRBJ1-1	.	TGTGCCAGCAGCTTATCGTCCCCGGAAGCTTTCTTT	CASSLSSPEAFF
.	TRBV10-3	TRBJ2-7	TRBD1	TGTGCCGCGGGCCAGGGGGCGTGGTACGAGCAGTACTTC	CAAGQGAWYEQYF
.	TRBV2	TRBJ2-7	.	TGTGCCAGCAGGGTCAGCTCCTACGAGCAGTACTTC	CASRVSSYEQYF
.	TRBV18	TRBJ1-1	TRBD1	TGTGCCAGCTCCTCGGACAGGATGACTGAAGCTTTCTTT	CASSSDRMTEAFF
.	TRBV7-2	TRBJ2-3	TRBD1	TGTGCCAGCAACCCGACAGGGTCCCCGGATACGCAGTATTTT	CASNPTGSPDTQYF